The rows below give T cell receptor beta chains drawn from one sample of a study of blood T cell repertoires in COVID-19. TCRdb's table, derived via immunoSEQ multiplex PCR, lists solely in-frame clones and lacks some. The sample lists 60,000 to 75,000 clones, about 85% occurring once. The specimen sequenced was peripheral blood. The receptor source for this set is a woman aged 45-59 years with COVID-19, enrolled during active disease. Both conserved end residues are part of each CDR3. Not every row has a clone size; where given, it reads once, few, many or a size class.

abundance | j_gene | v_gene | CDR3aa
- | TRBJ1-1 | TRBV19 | CASSNPRGTSTEAFF
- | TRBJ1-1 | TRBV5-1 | CASSLRGYTEAFF
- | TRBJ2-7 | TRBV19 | CASSIRDRGYEQYF
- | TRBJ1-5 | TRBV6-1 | CASSEVGGDQPQHF
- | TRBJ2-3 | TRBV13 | CASSPGGESSTDTQYF
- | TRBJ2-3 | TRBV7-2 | CASSLAGRSSGGRPNTQYF
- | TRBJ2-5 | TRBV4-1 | CASSLVVGEGETQYF
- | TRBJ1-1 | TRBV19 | CASSPGSQTEAFF
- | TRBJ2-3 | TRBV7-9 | CASSSAGGSDTQYF
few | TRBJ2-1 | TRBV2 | CASSPSRTGTSTYNEQFF
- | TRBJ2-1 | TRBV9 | CASSPQEAGVGEQFF